The 10 T cell receptor beta chains below all came from one sample that was sequenced in a study of blood T cell repertoires in COVID-19. Generated by immunoSEQ multiplex PCR, the TCRdb table keeps only in-frame clones and is missing some. This repertoire shows approximately 180,000 clones, around 79% found once; its top ten account for roughly 28%. Input material: peripheral blood. The source of these receptors is a woman aged 70-85 years with acute or convalescent COVID-19.

This clone was seen once. The genes are TRBV10-3 and TRBJ2-3; 7 bases line up with TRBD1. After removal of 9 bases from V and 2 bases from J, the junction contained 8 bases not matched to a gene. Germline CDR1 is ENHRY and CDR2 is SYGVKD. This CDR3 has 14 residues. The CDR3 loop is CAIRDRPSTDTQYF. DNA for the CDR3: TGTGCCATTCGGGACAGACCCTCCACAGATACGCAGTATTTT.

V and J are TRBV6-2 or TRBV6-3 and TRBJ1-1; 8 nucleotides align to TRBD1. CDR3 size: 12 residues. CDR1 and CDR2 (germline): MNHEY, SVGEGT. Trimming took 6 bases from V and 11 from J; bases not matched to a gene: 8. The CDR3 sequence: CASSLDRATAFF. CDR3 sequence (DNA): TGTGCCAGCAGCTTGGACAGGGCGACGGCTTTCTTT.

This clone was found once. This chain connects TRBV6-5 to TRBJ2-5; 11 bases align to TRBD1. V shed 6 bases and J 2 bases; nucleotides not matched to a gene: 5. Looked up from germline, CDR1 is MNHEY and CDR2 is SVGAGI. The CDR3 sequence is 15 residues long. In DNA, the CDR3 is TGTGCCAGCAGGGACAGGGGGCGTCTGCAAGAGACCCAGTACTTC. It translates to CASRDRGRLQETQYF.

CDR3 nucleotide sequence: TGTGCCAGCACCCTGGGGGGGTTCGGGACCTACGAGCAGTACTTC. Translation gives CASTLGGFGTYEQYF. The chain carries TRBV5-6 and TRBJ2-7, with 7 bases identical to TRBD2. Germline CDR1 and CDR2: SGHDT and YYEEEE. This CDR3 spans 15 amino acids. The V segment lost 6 bases and the J segment 2 bases; nucleotides outside the gene matches: 11.

This clone was detected many times. The CDR3 region is CASSGTGEAFF. The CDR3 DNA follows: TGTGCCAGCAGCGGGACAGGGGAAGCTTTCTTT. The genes are TRBV3-1 (or the pseudogene TRBV3-2) and TRBJ1-1; 9 nucleotides align to TRBD1. V was pared by 5 bases and J by 8 bases, with 0 bases of the junction left unmatched. The CDR3 sequence is 11 residues long. Germline V gives CDR1 LGHDT, CDR2 YNNKEL (reference sequence).

V is TRBV7-9 and J is TRBJ2-1; no clear D. Germline lookup yields CDR1 SEHNR and CDR2 FQNEAQ (reference sequence). Trimming left V 2 bases short and J 8 bases short, with 7 bases between. The length of the CDR3 is 12 residues. The CDR3 DNA sequence: TGTGCCAGCAGCTTACTAATAGATGAGCAGTTCTTC. Protein product: CASSLLIDEQFF.

Here the CDR3 reads CASTARGRDGGYTF. The CDR3 DNA reads TGTGCCAGCACAGCGAGGGGGCGGGATGGAGGCTACACCTTC. The chain couples TRBV6-5 to TRBJ1-2; 7 bases align to TRBD1. Germline-derived CDR1 and CDR2 are MNHEY and SVGAGI. The CDR3 consists of 14 residues. The V gene end was trimmed by 7 bases and the J gene end by 8 bases; junction bases not matched to a gene: 13.

J is TRBJ1-5 and V is TRBV19; D is undetermined. V was cut by 8 bases and J by 1 base, with 9 bases left in between. The germline V gene has CDR1 LNHDA and CDR2 SQIVND (reference sequence). This CDR3 is 13 amino acids long. CDR3 nucleotides: TGTGCCAGTGGGGAGGGCAGCAATCAGCCCCAGCATTTT. Amino acid sequence: CASGEGSNQPQHF.

The rearrangement uses TRBV7-3 and TRBJ2-5; TRBD1 matches 7 bases. Trimming took 5 bases from V and 4 from J; bases not matched to a gene: 7. CDR3 length: 14 amino acids. From germline, CDR1 is SGHTA and CDR2 FQGTGA. In nucleotides, the CDR3 is TGTGCCAGCAGCCGATGGGGACAGTCAGAGACCCAGTACTTC. The encoded protein is CASSRWGQSETQYF.

This clone was recorded only once. The chain links TRBV19 to TRBJ1-1; D gene uncertain. V was cut by 6 bases and J by 1 base, with 21 bases left in between. CDR1 is LNHDA, CDR2 SQIVND, per germline (reference sequence). This CDR3 has 17 residues. The chain's CDR3 is CASRRAGVGRTNTEAFF. CDR3 nucleotide sequence: TGTGCCAGTAGGCGGGCGGGCGTCGGACGGACGAACACTGAAGCTTTCTTT.